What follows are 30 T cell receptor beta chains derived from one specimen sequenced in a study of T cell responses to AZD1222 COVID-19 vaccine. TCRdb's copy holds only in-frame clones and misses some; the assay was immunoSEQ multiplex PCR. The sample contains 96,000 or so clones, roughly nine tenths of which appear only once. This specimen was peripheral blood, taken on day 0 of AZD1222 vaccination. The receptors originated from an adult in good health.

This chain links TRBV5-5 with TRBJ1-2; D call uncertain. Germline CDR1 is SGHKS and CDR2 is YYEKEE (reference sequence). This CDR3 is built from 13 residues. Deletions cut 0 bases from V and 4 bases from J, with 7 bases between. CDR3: CASSLEQSYGYTF. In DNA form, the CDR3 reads TGTGCCAGCAGCTTGGAACAGAGCTATGGCTACACCTTC.

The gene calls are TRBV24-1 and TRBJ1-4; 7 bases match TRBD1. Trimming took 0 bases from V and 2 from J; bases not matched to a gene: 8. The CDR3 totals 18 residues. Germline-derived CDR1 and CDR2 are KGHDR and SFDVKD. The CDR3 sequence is CATSDLKRGLATNEKLFF. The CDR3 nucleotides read TGTGCCACCAGTGATTTGAAGAGGGGGCTAGCCACTAATGAAAAACTGTTTTTT.

Here the CDR3 reads CASSLDRAINYGYTF. Written as DNA, the CDR3 is TGTGCCAGCAGCTTAGACAGGGCAATTAACTATGGCTACACCTTC. This sequence joins TRBV7-2 and TRBJ1-2; D perhaps matches TRBD1 (6 bases). The CDR3 runs to 15 residues. Germline CDR1 is SGHTA and CDR2 is FQGNSA. The V gene lost 1 base and the J gene lost 1 base, with 10 bases spanning the gap. Full variable domain (missing parts from reference TRBV7-2 and TRBJ1-2): GAGVSQSPSNKVTEKGKDVELRCDPISGHTALYWYRQSLGQGLEFLIYFQGNSAPDKSGLPSDRFSAERTGGSVSTLTIQRTQQEDSAVYLCASSLDRAINYGYTFGSGTRLTVV.

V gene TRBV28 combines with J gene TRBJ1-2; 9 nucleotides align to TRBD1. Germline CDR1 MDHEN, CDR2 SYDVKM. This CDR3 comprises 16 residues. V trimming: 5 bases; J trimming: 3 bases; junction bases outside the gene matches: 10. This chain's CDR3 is CASSPMGTGSDYGYTF. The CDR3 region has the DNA TGTGCCAGCAGTCCAATGGGGACAGGGTCGGACTATGGCTACACCTTC.

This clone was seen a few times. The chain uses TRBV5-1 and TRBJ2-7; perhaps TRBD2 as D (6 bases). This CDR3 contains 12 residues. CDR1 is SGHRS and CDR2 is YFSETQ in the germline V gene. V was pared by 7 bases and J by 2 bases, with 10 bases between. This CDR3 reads CASSAGTYEQYF. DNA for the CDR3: TGCGCCAGCTCGGCGGGGACCTACGAGCAGTACTTC.

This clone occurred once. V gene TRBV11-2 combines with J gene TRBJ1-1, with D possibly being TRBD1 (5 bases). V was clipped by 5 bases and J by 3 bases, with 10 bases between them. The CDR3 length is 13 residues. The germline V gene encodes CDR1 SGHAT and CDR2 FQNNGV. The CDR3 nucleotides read TGTGCCAGCAGCCCAGGGTTCGACACTGAAGCTTTCTTT. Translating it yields CASSPGFDTEAFF.

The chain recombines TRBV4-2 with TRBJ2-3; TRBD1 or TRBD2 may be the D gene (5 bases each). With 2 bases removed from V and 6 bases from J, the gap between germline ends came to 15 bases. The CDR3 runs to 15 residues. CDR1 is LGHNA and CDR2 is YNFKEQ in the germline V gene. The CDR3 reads CASSQRDPPVDTQYF. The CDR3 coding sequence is TGTGCCAGCAGCCAACGGGACCCCCCGGTGGATACGCAGTATTTT.

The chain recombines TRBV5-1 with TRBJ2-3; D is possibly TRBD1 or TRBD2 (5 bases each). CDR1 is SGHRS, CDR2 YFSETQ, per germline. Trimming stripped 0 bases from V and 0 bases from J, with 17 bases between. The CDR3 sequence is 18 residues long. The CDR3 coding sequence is TGCGCCAGCAGCTTGGGGGACGGAGTTACCCCTAGCACAGATACGCAGTATTTT. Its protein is CASSLGDGVTPSTDTQYF.

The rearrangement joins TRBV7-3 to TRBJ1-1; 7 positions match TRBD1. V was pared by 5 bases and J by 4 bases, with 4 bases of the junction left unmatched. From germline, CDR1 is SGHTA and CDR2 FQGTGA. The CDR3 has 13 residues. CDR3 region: CASSLGTATEAFF. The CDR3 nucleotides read TGTGCCAGCAGCCTCGGGACAGCCACTGAAGCTTTCTTT.

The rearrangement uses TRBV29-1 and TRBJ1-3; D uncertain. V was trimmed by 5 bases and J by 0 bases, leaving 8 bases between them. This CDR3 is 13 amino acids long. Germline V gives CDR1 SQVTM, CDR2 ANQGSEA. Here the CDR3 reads CSVPASSGNTIYF. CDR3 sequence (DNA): TGCAGCGTTCCAGCCTCCTCTGGAAACACCATATATTTT.

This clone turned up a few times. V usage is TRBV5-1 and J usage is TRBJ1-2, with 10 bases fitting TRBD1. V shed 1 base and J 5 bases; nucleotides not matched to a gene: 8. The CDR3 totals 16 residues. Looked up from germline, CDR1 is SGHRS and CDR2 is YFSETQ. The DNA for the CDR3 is TGCGCCAGCAGCTTGTTGGGACCGGGACAGGGGTATGGCTACACCTTC. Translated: CASSLLGPGQGYGYTF.

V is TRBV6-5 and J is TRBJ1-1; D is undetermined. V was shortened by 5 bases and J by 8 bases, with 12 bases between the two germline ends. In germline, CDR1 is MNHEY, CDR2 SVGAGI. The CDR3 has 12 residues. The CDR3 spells CASSHPRTEAFF. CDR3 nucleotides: TGTGCCAGCAGTCACCCCCGGACCGAAGCTTTCTTT.

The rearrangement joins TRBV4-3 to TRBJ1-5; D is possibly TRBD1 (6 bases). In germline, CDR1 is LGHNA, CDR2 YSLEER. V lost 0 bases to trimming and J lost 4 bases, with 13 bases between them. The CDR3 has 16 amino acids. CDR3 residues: CASSQDMGARNQPQHF. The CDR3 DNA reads TGCGCCAGCAGCCAAGACATGGGGGCGCGAAATCAGCCCCAGCATTTT.

CDR3 nucleotides: TGTGCCAGCAGCCCTGGCCGGGACAGGGGGTTGGACGAGCAGTACTTC. Translation: CASSPGRDRGLDEQYF. This chain uses TRBV5-4 with TRBJ2-7; 11 bases agree with TRBD1. The CDR3 sequence is 16 residues long. In germline, CDR1 is SGHNT, CDR2 YYREEE (reference sequence). The trim removed 4 bases at V and 5 bases at J, leaving 11 bases unmatched. The variable domain in full, with the rest retrieved from reference TRBV5-4 and TRBJ2-7, is ETGVTQSPTHLIKTRGQQVTLRCSSQSGHNTVSWYQQALGQGPQFIFQYYREEENGRGNFPPRFSGLQFPNYSSELNVNALELDDSALYLCASSPGRDRGLDEQYFGPGTRLTVT.

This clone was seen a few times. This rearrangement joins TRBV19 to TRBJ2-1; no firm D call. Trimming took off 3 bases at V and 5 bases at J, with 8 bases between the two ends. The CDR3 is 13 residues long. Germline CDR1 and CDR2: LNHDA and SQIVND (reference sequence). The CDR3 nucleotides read TGTGCCAGTAGTATGAGTAGAAACAATGAGCAGTTCTTC. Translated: CASSMSRNNEQFF.

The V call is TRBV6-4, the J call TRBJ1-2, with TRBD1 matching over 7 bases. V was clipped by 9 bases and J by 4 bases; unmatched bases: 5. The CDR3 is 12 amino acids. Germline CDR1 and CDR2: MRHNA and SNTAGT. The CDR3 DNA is TGTGCCAGACCCGGGACAGCCTATGGCTACACCTTC. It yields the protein CARPGTAYGYTF.

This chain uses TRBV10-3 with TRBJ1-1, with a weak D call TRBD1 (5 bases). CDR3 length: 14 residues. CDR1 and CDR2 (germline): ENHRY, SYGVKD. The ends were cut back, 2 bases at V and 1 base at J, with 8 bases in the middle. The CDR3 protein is CAISEGHPNTEAFF. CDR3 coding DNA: TGTGCCATCAGTGAGGGACACCCGAACACTGAAGCTTTCTTT.

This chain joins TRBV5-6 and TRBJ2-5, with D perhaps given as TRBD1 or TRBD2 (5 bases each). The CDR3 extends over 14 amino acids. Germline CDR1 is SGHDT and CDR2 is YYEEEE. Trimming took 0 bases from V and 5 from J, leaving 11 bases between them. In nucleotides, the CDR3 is TGTGCCAGCAGCTTGGTGGGGGTAGGCGAGACCCAGTACTTC. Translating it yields CASSLVGVGETQYF.

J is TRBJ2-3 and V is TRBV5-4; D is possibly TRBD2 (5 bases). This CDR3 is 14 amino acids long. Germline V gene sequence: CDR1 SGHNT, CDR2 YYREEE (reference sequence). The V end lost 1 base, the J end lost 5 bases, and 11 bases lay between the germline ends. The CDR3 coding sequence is TGTGCCAGCAGCTTGACTAGTGAGGGAGATACGCAGTATTTT. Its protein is CASSLTSEGDTQYF.

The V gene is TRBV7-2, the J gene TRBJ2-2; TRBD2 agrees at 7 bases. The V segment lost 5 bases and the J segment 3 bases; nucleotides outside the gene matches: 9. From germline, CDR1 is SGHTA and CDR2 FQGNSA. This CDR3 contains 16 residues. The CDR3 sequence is CASSPHGLVDTGELFF. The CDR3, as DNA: TGTGCCAGCAGCCCACACGGACTAGTCGACACCGGGGAGCTGTTTTTT.

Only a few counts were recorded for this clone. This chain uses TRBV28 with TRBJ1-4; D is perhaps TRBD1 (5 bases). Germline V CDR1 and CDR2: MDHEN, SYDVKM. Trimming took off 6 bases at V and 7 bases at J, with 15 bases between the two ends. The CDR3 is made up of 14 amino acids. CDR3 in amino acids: CASRLGGETEKLFF. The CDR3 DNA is TGTGCCAGCAGACTGGGAGGGGAGACTGAAAAACTGTTTTTT.

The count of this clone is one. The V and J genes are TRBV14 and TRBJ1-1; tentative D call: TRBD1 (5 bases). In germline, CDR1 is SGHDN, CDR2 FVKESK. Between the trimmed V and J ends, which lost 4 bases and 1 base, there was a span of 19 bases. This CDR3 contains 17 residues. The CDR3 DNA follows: TGTGCCAGCAGCCTAAGATATAGCGGGGGAACGAACACTGAAGCTTTCTTT. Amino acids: CASSLRYSGGTNTEAFF.

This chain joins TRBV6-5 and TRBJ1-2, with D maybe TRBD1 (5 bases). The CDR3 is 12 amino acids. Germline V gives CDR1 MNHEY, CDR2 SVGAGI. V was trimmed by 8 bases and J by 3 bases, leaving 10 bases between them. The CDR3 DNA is TGTGCCAGCGGGGGGGTTGACTATGGCTACACCTTC. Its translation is CASGGVDYGYTF.

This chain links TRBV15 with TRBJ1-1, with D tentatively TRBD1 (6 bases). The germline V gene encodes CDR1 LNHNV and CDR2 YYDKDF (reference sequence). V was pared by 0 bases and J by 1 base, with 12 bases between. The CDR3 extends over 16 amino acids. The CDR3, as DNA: TGTGCCACCAGCAGAGACGGGGGGGCAGCGAACACTGAAGCTTTCTTT. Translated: CATSRDGGAANTEAFF. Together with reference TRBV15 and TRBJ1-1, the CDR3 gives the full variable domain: DAMVIQNPRYQVTQFGKPVTLSCSQTLNHNVMYWYQQKSSQAPKLLFHYYDKDFNNEADTPDNFQSRRPNTSFCFLDIRSPGLGDTAMYLCATSRDGGAANTEAFFGQGTRLTVV.

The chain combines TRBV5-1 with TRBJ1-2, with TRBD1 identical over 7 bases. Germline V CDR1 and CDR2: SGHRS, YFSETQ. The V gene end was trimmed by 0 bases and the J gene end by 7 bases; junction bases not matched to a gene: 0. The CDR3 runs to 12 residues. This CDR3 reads CASSLGQGGYTF. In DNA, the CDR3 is TGCGCCAGCAGCTTGGGACAGGGTGGCTACACCTTC.

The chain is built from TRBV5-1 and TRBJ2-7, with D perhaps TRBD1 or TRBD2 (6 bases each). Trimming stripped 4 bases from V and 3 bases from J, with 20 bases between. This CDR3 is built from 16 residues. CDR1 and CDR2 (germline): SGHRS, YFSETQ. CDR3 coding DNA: TGCGCCAGCAGCCCTGGAGGGGGAGGTACGATCTACGAGCAGTACTTC. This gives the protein CASSPGGGGTIYEQYF. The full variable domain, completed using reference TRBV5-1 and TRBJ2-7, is KAGVTQTPRYLIKTRGQQVTLSCSPISGHRSVSWYQQTPGQGLQFLFEYFSETQRNKGNFPGRFSGRQFSNSRSEMNVSTLELGDSALYLCASSPGGGGTIYEQYFGPGTRLTVT.

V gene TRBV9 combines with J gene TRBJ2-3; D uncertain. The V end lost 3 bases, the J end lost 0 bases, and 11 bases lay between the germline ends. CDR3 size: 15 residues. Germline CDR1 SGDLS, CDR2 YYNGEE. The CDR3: CASSAMGISTDTQYF. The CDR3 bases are TGTGCCAGCAGCGCTATGGGAATAAGCACAGATACGCAGTATTTT.

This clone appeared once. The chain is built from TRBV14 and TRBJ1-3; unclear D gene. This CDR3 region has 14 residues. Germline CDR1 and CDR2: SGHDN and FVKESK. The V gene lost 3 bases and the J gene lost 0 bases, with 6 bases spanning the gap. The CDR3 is CASSHTASGNTIYF. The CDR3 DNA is TGTGCCAGCAGCCATACAGCCTCTGGAAACACCATATATTTT. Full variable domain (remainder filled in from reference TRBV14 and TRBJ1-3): EAGVTQFPSHSVIEKGQTVTLRCDPISGHDNLYWYRRVMGKEIKFLLHFVKESKQDESGMPNNRFLAERTGGTYSTLKVQPAELEDSGVYFCASSHTASGNTIYFGEGSWLTVV.

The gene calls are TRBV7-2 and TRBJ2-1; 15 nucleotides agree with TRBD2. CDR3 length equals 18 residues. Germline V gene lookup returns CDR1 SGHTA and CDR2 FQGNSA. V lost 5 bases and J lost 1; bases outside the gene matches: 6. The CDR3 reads CASSRGLAGGPSYNEQFF. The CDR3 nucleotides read TGTGCCAGCAGCCGTGGACTAGCGGGGGGGCCTTCCTACAATGAGCAGTTCTTC. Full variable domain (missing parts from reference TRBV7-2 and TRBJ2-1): GAGVSQSPSNKVTEKGKDVELRCDPISGHTALYWYRQSLGQGLEFLIYFQGNSAPDKSGLPSDRFSAERTGGSVSTLTIQRTQQEDSAVYLCASSRGLAGGPSYNEQFFGPGTRLTVL.

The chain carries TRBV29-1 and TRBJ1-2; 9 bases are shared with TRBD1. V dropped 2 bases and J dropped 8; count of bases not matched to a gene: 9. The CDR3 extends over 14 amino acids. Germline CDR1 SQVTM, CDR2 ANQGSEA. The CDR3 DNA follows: TGCAGCGTTGAACCGTCCTGGACAGGGGAAGGCTACACCTTC. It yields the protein CSVEPSWTGEGYTF.